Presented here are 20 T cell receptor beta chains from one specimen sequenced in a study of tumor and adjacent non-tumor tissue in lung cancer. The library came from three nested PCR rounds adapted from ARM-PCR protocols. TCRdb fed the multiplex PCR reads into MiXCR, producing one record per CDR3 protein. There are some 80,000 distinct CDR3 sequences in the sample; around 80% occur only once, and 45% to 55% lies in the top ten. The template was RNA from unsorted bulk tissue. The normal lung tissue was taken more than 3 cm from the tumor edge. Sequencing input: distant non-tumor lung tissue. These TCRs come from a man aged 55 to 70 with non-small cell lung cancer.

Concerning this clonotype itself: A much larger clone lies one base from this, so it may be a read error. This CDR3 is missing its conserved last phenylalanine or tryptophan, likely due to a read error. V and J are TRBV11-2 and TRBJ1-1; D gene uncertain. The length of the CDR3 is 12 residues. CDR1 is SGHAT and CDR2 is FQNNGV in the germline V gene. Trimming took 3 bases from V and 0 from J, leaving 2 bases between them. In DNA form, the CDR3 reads TGTGCCAGCAGCTTGCTGAACACTGAAGCTTTCCTT. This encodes CASSLLNTEAFL.

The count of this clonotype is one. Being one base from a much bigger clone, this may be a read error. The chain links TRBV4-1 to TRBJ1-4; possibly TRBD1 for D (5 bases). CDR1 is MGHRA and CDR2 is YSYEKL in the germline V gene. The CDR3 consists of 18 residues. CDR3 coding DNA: TGCGCCAGCAGCCAAGTCCTCAGACAGTTAGCGGGCAAAGGAAAACCGTTTTTT. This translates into CASSQVLRQLAGKGKPFF.

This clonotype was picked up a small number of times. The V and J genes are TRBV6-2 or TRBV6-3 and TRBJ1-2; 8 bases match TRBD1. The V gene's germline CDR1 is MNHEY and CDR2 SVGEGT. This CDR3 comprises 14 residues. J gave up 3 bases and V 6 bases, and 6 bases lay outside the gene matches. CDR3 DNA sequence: TGTGCCAGCAGCGGCCTGACAGGGGACTATGGCTACACCTTC. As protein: CASSGLTGDYGYTF.

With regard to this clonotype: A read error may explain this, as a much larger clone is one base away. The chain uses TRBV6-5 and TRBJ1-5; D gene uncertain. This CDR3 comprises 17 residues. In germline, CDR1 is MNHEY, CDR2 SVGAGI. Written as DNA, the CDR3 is TGTGCCAGCAGTTACTCCCTGGACCTCGTAAAAGGGTGGCCCCATCATTTT. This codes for CASSYSLDLVKGWPHHF.

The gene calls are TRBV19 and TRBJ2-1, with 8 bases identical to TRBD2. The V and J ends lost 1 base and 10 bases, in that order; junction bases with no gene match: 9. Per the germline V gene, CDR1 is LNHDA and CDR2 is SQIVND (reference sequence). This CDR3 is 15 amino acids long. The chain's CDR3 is CASSIVAGRAREQFF. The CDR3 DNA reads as TGTGCCAGTAGTATAGTAGCGGGGCGCGCCAGAGAGCAGTTCTTC.

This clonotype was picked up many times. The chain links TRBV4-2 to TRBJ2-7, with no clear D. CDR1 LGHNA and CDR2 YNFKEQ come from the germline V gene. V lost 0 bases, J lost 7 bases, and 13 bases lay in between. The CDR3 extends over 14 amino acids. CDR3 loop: CASSQDLTALEQYF. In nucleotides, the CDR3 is TGTGCCAGCAGCCAAGATTTGACTGCCCTGGAGCAGTACTTC.

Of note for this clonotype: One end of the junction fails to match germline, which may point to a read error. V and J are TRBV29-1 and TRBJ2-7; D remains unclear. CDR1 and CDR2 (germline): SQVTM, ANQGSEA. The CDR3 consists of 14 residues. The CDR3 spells CSAIVQAHSHEQYF. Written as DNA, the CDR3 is TGCAGCGCGATCGTGCAGGCCCACTCCCACGAGCAGTACTTC.

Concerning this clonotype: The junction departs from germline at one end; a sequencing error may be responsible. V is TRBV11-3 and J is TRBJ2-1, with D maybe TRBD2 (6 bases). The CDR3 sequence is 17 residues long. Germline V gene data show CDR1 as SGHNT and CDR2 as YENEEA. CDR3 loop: CVSSLDRLTGVRNEQFF. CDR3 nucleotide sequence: TGTGTCAGCAGCTTAGATCGACTAACGGGAGTACGTAATGAGCAGTTCTTC.

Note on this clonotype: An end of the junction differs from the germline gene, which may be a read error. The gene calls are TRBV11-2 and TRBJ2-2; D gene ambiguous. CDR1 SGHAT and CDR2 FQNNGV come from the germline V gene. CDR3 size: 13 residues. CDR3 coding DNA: TGTGCCAGCAGTTTAGAGAACTCCGGGGAGCTGTTTTTT. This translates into CASSLENSGELFF.

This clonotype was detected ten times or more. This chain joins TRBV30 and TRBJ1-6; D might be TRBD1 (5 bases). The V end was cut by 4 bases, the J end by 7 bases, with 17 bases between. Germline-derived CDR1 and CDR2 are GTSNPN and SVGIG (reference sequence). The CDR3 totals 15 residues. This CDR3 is CAWNWRPGENSPLHF. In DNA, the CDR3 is TGTGCCTGGAACTGGCGTCCGGGGGAAAATTCACCCCTCCACTTT.

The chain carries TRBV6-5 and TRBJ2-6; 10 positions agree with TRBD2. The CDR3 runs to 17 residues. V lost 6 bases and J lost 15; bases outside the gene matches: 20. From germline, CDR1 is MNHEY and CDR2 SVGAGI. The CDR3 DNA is TGTGCCAGCAGCCTAGCGGGAGCCAGCTCTCGGGCCAATGCCCTGACTTTC. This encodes CASSLAGASSRANALTF.

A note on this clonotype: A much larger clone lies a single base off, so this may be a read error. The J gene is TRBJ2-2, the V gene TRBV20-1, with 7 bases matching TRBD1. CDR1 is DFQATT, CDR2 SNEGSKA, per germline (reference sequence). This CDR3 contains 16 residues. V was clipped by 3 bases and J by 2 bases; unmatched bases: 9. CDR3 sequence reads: CSARGTVGQNTGELFF. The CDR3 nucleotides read TGCAGTGCTAGGGGGACAGTGGGCCAAAACACCGGGGAGCTGTTTTTT.

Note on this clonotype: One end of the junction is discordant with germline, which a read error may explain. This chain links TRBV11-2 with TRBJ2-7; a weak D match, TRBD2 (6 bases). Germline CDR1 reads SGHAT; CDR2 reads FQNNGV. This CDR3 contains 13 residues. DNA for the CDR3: TGTGCCGGCAGCTTAGAGTACGGGGGAGAACAGTACTTC. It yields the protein CAGSLEYGGEQYF.

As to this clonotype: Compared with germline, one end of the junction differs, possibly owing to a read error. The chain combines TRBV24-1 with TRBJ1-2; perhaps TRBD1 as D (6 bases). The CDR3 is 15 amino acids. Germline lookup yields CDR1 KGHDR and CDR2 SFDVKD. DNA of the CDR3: TGTGCCACCAGTGATGCCGGACAGTCCACCTATGGCTATACCTTC. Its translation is CATSDAGQSTYGYTF.

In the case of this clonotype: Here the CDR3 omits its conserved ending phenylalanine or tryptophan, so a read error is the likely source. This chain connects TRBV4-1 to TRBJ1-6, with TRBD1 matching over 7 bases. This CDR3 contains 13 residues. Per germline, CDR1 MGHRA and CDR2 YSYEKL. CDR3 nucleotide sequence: TGCGCCAGCAGTGACAGGGAAGGTTCACACCTCCACTAT. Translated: CASSDREGSHLHY.

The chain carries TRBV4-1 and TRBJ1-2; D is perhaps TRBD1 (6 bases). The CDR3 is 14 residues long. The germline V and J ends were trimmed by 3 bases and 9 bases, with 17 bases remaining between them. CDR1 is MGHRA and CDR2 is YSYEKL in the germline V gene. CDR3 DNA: TGCGCCAGCAGCCAGGACAGCACGTCTTTCCGCTACACCTTC. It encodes CASSQDSTSFRYTF.

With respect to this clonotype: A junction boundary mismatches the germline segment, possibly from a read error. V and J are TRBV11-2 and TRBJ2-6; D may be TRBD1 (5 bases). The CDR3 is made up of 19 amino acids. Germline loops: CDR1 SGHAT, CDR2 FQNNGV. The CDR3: CASSLVSKDMPSGANVLTF. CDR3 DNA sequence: TGTGCCAGCAGCTTAGTTTCAAAGGACATGCCCTCTGGGGCCAATGTCCTGACTTTC.

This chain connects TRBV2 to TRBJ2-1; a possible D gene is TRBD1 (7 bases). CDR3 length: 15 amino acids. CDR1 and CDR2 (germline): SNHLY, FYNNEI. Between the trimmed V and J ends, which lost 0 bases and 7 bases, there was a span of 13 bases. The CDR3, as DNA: TGTGCCAGCAGTGAAGCGGAGGGGGCCCGAAATGAGCAGTTCTTC. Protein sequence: CASSEAEGARNEQFF.

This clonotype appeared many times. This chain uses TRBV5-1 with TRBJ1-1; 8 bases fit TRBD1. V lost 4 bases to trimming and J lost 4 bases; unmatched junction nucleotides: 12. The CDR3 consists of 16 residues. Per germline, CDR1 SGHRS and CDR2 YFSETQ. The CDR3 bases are TGCGCCAGCAGCCCAAACCCCAGGGGGCTGGGCACTGAAGCTTTCTTT. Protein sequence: CASSPNPRGLGTEAFF.

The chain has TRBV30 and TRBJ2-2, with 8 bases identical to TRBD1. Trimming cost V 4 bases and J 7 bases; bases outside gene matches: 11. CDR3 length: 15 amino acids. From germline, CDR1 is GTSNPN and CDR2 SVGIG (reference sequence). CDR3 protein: CAWTSGQGRVGELFF. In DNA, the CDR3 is TGTGCCTGGACCTCCGGACAGGGTCGGGTCGGGGAGCTGTTTTTT.